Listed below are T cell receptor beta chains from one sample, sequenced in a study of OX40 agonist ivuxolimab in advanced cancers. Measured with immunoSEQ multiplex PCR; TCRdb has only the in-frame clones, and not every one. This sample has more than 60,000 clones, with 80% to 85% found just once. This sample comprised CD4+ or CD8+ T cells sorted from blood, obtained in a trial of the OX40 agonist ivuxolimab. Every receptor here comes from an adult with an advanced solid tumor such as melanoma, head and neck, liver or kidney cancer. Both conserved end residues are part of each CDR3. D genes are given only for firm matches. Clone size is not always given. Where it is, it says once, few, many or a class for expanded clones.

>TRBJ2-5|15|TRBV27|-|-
CASSFGRVRGETQYF
TGTGCCAGCAGTTTCGGACGGGTGAGGGGTGAGACCCAGTACTTC
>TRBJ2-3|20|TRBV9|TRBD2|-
CASSVATGRGGAWDTDTQYF
TGTGCCAGCAGCGTAGCTACTGGGCGGGGGGGAGCTTGGGACACAGATACGCAGTATTTT
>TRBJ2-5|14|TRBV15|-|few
CATSRDASGETQYF
TGTGCCACCAGCAGAGATGCGTCAGGAGAGACCCAGTACTTC
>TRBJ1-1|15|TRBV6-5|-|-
CASSYSAGEGSEAFF
TGTGCCAGCAGTTACAGCGCAGGTGAGGGCTCTGAAGCTTTCTTT
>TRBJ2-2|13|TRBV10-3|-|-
CAISDRNTGELFF
TGTGCCATCAGTGACCGGAACACCGGGGAGCTGTTTTTT
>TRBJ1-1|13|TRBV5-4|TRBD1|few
CASSLGGTGDAFF
TGTGCCAGCAGCTTGGGTGGGACAGGGGATGCTTTCTTT
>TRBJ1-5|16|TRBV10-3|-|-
CAISPGSRDSNQPQHF
TGTGCCATCAGTCCAGGGTCAAGGGATAGCAATCAGCCCCAGCATTTT
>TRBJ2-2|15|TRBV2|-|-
CASILSGPPTGELFF
TGTGCCAGCATCTTGTCAGGCCCCCCGACCGGGGAGCTGTTTTTT
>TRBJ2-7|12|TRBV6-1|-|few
CASSEPRGPQYF
TGTGCCAGCAGTGAACCACGTGGCCCTCAGTACTTC
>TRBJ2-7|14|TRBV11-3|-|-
CASSSRVGYGEQYF
TGTGCCAGCAGCTCTCGGGTGGGGTACGGCGAGCAGTACTTC
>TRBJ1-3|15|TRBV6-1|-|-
CASSEGAVVGNTIYF
TGTGCCAGCAGTGAAGGGGCCGTCGTCGGTAACACCATATATTTT
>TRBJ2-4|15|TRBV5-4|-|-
CASSLVPGGKNIQYF
TGTGCCAGCAGCTTGGTCCCGGGTGGCAAAAACATTCAGTACTTC
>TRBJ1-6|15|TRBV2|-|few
CASSPSTGNNSPLHF
TGTGCCAGCAGCCCAAGTACAGGGAATAATTCACCCCTCCACTTT
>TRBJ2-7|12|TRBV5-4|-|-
CASSPAGSEQYF
TGTGCCAGCAGCCCGGCGGGGAGCGAGCAGTACTTC
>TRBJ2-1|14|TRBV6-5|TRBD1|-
CASYGQGTYNEQFF
TGTGCCAGCTACGGACAGGGGACCTACAATGAGCAGTTCTTC
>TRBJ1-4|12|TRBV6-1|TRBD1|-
CASSPGQEKLFF
TGTGCCAGCAGTCCGGGACAGGAAAAACTGTTTTTT
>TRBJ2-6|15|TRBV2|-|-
CASTPTGSGANVLTF
TGTGCCAGCACTCCTACAGGGTCTGGGGCCAACGTCCTGACTTTC
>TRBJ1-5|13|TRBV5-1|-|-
CASRSDSNQPQHF
TGCGCCAGCAGGTCGGATAGCAATCAGCCCCAGCATTTT
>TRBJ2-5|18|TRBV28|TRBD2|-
CASSFIGRGTSGGETQYF
TGTGCCAGCAGTTTTATCGGGCGTGGGACTAGCGGGGGAGAGACCCAGTACTTC
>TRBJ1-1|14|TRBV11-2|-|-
CASSLLVPGSEAFF
TGTGCCAGCAGCTTATTGGTTCCGGGGAGTGAAGCTTTCTTT
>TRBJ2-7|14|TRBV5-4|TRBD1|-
CASRGQGLPYEQYF
TGTGCCAGCAGGGGACAGGGGTTACCCTACGAGCAGTACTTC
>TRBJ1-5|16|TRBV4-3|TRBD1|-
CASSQDRTGINQPQHF
TGCGCCAGCAGCCAAGACAGGACAGGGATCAATCAGCCCCAGCATTTT
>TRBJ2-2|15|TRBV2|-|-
CASSEERGSTGELFF
TGTGCCAGCAGTGAAGAGAGAGGCAGCACCGGGGAGCTGTTTTTT
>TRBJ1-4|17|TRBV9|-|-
CASSAKVSGTEPLKLFF
TGTGCCAGCAGCGCAAAAGTCTCCGGGACGGAGCCACTAAAACTGTTTTTT
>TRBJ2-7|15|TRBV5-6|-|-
CASSLVGGLGYEQYF
TGTGCCAGCAGCTTGGTAGGGGGGCTGGGCTACGAGCAGTACTTC
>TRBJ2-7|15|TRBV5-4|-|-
CASSSNTVRPYEQYF
TGTGCCAGCAGCTCGAACACCGTCAGACCCTACGAGCAGTACTTC
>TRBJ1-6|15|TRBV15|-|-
CATRGGRGYNSPLHF
TGTGCCACCAGAGGCGGTCGGGGCTATAATTCACCCCTCCACTTT
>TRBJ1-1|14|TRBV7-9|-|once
CASSSGTGNTEAFF
TGTGCCAGCAGCTCCGGGACGGGGAACACTGAAGCTTTCTTT
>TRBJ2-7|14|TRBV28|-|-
CASSLPGYSYEQYF
TGTGCCAGCAGTTTACCAGGATACTCCTACGAGCAGTACTTC
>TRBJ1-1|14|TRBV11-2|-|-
CASSFPVGNTEAFF
TGTGCCAGCAGCTTTCCGGTCGGGAACACTGAAGCTTTCTTT
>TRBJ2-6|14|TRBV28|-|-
CATHSTSGANVLTF
TGTGCCACCCACTCTACCTCTGGGGCCAACGTCCTGACTTTC
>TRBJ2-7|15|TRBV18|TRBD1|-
CASSPRQGAAYEQYF
TGTGCCAGCTCACCAAGGCAGGGGGCCGCCTACGAGCAGTACTTC
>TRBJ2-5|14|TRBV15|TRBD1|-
CATSILTGVRAQYF
TGTGCCACCAGCATCTTGACAGGGGTGCGGGCCCAGTACTTC
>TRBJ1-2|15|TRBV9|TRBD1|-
CASSAQTGRTYGYTF
TGTGCCAGCAGCGCTCAGACAGGGCGGACCTATGGCTACACCTTC
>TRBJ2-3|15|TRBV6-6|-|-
CASTPRPASADTQYF
TGTGCCAGCACCCCAAGACCGGCTAGCGCAGATACGCAGTATTTT
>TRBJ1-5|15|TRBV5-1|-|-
CASSFEGVGNQPQHF
TGCGCCAGCAGCTTTGAGGGAGTGGGGAACCAGCCCCAGCATTTT
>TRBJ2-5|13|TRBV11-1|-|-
CASSLSGKETQYF
TGTGCCAGCAGCCTTAGCGGTAAAGAGACCCAGTACTTC
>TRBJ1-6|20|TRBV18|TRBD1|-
CASSPRYRGSTSSYNSPLHF
TGTGCCAGCTCACCACGTTACAGGGGTTCGACGAGCTCCTATAATTCACCCCTCCACTTT
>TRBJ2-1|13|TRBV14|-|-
CASSRGGNNEQFF
TGTGCCAGCAGCCGTGGAGGCAACAATGAGCAGTTCTTC
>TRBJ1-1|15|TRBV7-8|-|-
CASSLGTLVGTEAFF
TGTGCCAGCAGCTTAGGGACACTCGTTGGGACTGAAGCTTTCTTT
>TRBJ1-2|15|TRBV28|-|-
CASSPPNIANYGYTF
TGTGCCAGCAGTCCTCCCAACATTGCTAACTATGGCTACACCTTC
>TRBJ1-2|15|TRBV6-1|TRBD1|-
CASRFTGQGRYGYTF
TGTGCCAGCAGGTTCACCGGACAGGGCCGATATGGCTACACCTTC
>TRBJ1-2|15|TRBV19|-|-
CASSFLDTANYGYTF
TGTGCCAGTAGTTTCTTGGACACGGCAAACTATGGCTACACCTTC
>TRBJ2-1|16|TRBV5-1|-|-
CASSWGSGNSYNEQFF
TGCGCCAGCAGCTGGGGGTCCGGGAACTCCTACAATGAGCAGTTCTTC
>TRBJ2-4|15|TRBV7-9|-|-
CASSFRFGAKNIQYF
TGTGCCAGCAGCTTTAGGTTTGGGGCCAAAAACATTCAGTACTTC
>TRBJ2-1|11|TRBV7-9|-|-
CASSPIDEQFF
TGTGCCAGCAGCCCGATCGATGAGCAGTTCTTC
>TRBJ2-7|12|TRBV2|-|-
CASSEAPSKQYF
TGTGCCAGCAGTGAAGCACCAAGCAAGCAGTACTTC
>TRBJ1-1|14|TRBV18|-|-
CASSPGEFSTEAFF
TGTGCCAGCTCACCGGGGGAGTTTAGCACTGAAGCTTTCTTT
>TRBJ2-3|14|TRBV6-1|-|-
CASTAGASTDTQYF
TGTGCCAGCACGGCCGGGGCTAGCACAGATACGCAGTATTTT
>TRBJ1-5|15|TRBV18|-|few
CASSPSAQGGQPQHF
TGTGCCAGCTCACCTTCGGCACAGGGAGGGCAGCCCCAGCATTTT
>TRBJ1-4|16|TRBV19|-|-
CASSTQTQGSNEKLFF
TGTGCCAGTAGTACCCAAACGCAGGGGTCTAATGAAAAACTGTTTTTT